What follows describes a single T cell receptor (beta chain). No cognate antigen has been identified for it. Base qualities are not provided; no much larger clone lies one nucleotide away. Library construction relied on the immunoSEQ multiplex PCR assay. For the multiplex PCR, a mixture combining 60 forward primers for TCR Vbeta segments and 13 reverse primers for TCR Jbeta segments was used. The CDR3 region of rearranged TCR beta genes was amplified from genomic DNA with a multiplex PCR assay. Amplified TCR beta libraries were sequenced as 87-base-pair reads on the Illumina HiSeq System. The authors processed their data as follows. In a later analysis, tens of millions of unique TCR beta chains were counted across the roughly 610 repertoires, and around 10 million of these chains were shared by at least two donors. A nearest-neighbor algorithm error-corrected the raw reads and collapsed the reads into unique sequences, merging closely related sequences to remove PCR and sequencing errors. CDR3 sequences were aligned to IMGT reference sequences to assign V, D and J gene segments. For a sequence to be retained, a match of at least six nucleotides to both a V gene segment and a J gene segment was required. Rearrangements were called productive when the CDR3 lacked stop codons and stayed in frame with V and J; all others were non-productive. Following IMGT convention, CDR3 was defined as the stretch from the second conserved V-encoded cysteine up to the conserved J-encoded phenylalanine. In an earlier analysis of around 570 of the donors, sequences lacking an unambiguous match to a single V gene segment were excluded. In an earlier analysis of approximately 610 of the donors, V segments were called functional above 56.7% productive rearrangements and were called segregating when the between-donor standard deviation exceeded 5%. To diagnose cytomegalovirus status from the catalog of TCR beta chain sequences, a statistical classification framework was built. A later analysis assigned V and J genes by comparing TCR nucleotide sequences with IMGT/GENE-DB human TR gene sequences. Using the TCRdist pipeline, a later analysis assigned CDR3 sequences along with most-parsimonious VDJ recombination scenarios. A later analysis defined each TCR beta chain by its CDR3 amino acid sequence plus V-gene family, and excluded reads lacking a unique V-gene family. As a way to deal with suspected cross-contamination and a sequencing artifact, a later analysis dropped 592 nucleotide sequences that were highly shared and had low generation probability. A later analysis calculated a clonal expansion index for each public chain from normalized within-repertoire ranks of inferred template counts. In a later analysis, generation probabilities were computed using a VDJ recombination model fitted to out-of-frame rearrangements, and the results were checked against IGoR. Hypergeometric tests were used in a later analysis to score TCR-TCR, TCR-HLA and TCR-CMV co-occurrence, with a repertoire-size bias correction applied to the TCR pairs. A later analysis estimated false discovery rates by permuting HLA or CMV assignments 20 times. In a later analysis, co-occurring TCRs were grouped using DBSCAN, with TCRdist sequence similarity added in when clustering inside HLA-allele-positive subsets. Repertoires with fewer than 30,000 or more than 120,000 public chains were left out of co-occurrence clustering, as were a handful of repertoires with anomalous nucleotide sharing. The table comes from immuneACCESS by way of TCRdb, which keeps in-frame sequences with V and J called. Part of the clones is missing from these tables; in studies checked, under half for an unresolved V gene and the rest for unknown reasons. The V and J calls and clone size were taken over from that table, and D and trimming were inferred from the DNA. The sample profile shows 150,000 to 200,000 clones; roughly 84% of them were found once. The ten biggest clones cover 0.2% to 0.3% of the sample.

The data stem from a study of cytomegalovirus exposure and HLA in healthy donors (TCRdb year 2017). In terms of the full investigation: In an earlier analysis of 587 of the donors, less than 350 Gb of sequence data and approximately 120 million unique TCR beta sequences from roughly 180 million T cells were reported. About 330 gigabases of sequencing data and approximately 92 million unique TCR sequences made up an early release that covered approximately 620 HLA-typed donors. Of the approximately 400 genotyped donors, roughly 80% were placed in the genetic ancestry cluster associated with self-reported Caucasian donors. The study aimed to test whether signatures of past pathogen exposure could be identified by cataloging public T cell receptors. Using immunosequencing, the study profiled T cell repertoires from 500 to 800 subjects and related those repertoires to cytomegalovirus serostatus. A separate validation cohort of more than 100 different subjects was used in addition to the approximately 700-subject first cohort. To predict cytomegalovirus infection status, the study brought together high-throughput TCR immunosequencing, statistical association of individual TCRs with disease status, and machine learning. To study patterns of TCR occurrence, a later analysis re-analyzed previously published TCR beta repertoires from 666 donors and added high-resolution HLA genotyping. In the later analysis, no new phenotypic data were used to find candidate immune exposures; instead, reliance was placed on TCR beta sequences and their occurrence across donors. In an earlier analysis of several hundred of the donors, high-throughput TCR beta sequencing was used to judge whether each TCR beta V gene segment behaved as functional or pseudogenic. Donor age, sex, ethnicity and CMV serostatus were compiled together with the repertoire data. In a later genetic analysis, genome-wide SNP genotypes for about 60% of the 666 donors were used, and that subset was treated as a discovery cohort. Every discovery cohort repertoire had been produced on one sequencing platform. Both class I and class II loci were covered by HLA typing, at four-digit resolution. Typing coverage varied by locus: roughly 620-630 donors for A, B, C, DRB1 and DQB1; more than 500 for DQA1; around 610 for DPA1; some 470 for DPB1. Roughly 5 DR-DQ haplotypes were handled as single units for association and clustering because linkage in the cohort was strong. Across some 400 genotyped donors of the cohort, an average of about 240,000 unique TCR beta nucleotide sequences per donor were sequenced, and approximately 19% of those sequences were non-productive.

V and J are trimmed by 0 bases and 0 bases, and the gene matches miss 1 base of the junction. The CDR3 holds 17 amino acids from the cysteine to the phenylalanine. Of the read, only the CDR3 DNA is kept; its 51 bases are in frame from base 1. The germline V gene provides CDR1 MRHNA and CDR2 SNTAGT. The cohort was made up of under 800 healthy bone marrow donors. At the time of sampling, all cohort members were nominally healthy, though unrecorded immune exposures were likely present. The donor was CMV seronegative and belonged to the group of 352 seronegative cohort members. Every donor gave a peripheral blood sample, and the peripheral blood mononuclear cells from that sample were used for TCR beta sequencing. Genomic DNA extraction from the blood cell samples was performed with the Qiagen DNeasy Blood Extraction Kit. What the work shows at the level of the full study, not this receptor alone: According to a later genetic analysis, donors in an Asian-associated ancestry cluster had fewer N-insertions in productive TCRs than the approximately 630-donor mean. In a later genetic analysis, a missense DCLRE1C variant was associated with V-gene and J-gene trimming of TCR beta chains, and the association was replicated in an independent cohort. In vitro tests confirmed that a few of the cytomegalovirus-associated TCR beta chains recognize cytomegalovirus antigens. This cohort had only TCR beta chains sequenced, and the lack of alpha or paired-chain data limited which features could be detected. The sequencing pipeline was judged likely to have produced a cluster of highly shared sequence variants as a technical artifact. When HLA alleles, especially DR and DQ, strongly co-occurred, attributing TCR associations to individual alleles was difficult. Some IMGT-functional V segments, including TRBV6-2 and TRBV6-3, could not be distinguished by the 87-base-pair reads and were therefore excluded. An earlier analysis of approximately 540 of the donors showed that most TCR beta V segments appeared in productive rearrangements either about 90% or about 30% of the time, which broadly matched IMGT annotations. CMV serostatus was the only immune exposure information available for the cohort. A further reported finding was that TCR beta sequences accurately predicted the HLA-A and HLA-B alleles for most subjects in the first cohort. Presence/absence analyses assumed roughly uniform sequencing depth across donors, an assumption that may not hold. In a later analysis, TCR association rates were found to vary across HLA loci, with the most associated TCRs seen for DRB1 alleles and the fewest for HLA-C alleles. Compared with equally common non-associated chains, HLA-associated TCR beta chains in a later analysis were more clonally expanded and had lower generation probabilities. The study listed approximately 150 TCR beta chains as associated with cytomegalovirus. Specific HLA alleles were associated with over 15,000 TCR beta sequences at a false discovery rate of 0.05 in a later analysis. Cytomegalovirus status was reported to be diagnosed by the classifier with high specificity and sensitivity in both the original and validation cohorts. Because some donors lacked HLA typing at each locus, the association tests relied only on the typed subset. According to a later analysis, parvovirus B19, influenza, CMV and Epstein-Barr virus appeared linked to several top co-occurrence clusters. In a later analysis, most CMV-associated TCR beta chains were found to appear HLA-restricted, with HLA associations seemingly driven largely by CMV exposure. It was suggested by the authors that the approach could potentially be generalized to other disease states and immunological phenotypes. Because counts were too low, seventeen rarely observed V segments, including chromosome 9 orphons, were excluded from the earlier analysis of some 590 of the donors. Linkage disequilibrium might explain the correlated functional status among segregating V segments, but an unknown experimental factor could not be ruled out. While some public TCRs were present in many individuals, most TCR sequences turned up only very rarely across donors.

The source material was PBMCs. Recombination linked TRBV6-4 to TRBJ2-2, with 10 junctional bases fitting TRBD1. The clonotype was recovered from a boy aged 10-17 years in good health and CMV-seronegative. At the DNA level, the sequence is TGTGCCAGCAGTGACTCTGGACAGGGGGCGAACACCGGGGAGCTGTTTTTT. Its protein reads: CASSDSGQGANTGELFF.